This T cell receptor (beta chain) is drawn from a study of T cell responses to AZD1222 COVID-19 vaccine. Study-level points and caveats: Repertoire sampling happened only post peak T cell response. Donors skewed white British and female; clonal diversity was possibly underestimated. Baseline testing showed seropositivity in only five to seven AZD1222 recipients.

Generated by immunoSEQ multiplex PCR, the TCRdb table keeps only in-frame clones and is missing some. The table has roughly 56,000 clones, around 85% seen once; the top ten hold over 20%. Notes on this clone: No antigen is known for it.

Researchers grouped second doses given at about 4 or about 12 weeks into one pool. The input for sequencing was peripheral blood, taken 28 days after the second AZD1222 dose. The receptor was isolated from an adult who received the AZD1222 COVID-19 vaccine.

CDR3 in amino acids: CASSQGDGAYEQYF. CDR3 in DNA: TGTGCCAGCAGCCAAGGGGACGGAGCCTACGAGCAGTACTTC. The V and J genes are TRBV4-2 and TRBJ2-7, with D possibly being TRBD1 or TRBD2 (5 bases each). The V end was cut by 1 base, the J end by 2 bases, with 9 bases between. Germline loops: CDR1 LGHNA, CDR2 YNFKEQ. This CDR3 spans 14 amino acids.